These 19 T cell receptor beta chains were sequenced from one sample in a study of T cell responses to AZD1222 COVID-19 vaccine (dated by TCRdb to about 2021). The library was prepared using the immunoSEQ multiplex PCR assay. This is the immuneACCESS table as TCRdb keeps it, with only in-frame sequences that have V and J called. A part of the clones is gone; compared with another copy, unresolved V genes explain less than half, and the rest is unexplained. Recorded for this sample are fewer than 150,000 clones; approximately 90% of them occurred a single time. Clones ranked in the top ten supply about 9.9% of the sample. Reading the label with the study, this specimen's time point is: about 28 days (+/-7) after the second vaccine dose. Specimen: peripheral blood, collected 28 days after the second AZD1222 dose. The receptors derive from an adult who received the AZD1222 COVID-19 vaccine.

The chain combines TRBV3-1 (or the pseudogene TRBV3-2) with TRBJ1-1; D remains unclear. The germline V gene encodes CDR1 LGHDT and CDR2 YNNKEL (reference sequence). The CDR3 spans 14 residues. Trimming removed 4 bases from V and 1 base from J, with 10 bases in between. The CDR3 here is CASSPFGENTEAFF. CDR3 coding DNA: TGTGCCAGCAGCCCCTTTGGTGAGAACACTGAAGCTTTCTTT.

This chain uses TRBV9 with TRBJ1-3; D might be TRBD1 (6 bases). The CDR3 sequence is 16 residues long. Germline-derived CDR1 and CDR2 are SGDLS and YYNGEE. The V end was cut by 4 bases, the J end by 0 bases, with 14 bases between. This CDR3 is CASSPQGYHSGNTIYF. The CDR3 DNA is TGTGCCAGCAGCCCACAGGGATACCACTCTGGAAACACCATATATTTT.

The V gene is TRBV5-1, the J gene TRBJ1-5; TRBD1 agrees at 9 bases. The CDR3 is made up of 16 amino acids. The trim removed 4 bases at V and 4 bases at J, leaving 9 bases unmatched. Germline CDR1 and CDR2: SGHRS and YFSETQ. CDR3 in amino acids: CASSLGDREENQPQHF. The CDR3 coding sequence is TGCGCCAGCAGCCTGGGGGACAGGGAGGAAAATCAGCCCCAGCATTTT.

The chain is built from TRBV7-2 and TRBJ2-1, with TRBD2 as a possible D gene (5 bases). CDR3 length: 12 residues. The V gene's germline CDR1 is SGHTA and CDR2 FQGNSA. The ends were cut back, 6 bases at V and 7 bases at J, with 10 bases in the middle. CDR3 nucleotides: TGTGCCAGCAGTCCGAGCGGAAATGAGCAGTTCTTC. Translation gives CASSPSGNEQFF.

The CDR3 sequence is CASAGRQGEFYNEQFF. The CDR3 DNA reads TGTGCTAGTGCCGGGCGACAGGGAGAATTCTACAATGAGCAGTTCTTC. The rearrangement joins TRBV12-5 to TRBJ2-1, with TRBD1 identical over 7 bases. The CDR3 loop spans 16 amino acids. Unmatched junction bases numbered 12, after V lost 7 bases and J lost 3 bases. The germline gives CDR1 LGHNT, CDR2 FRNRAP.

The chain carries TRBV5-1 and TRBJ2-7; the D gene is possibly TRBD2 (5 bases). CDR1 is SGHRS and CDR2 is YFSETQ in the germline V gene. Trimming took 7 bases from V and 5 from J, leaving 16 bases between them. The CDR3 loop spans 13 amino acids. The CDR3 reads CASSARGYDEQYF. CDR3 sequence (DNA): TGCGCCAGCTCGGCCCGGGGTTATGACGAGCAGTACTTC.

Written as DNA, the CDR3 is TGTGCCAGCACCGAGGAGTGGATTCAGCCCCAGCATTTT. It codes for CASTEEWIQPQHF. J is TRBJ1-5 and V is TRBV2; D is uncertain. Trimming took off 7 bases at V and 6 bases at J, with 13 bases between the two ends. This CDR3 has 13 residues. Germline values: CDR1 SNHLY, CDR2 FYNNEI.

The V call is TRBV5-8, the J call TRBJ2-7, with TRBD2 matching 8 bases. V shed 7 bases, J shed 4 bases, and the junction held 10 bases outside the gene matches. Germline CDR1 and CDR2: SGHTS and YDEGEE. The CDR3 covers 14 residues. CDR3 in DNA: TGTGCCAGCCGCCCGGGGGGGGGCGGATACGAGCAGTACTTC. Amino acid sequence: CASRPGGGGYEQYF.

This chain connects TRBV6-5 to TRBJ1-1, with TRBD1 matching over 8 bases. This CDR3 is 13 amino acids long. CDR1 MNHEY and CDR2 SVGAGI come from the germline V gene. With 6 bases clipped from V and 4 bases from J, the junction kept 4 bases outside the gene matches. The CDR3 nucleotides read TGTGCCAGCAGCGCAGGGGGCGTCACTGAAGCTTTCTTT. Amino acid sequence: CASSAGGVTEAFF.

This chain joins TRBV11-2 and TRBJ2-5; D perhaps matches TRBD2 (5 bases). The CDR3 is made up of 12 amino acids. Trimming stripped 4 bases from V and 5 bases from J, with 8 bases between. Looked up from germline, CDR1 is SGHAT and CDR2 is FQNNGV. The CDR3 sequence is CASSWERETQYF. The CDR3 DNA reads TGTGCCAGCAGCTGGGAGCGGGAGACCCAGTACTTC.

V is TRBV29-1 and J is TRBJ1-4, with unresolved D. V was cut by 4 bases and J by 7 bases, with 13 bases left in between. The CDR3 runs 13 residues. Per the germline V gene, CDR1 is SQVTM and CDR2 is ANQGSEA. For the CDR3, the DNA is TGCAGCGTTGTGTGGAGGTTAGGTGAAAAACTGTTTTTT. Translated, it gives CSVVWRLGEKLFF.

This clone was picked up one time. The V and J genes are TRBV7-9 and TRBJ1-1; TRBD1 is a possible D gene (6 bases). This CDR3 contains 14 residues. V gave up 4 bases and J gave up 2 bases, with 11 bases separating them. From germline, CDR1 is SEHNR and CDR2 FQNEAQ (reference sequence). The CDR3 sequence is CASSSRTANTEAFF. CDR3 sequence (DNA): TGTGCCAGCAGCTCCCGGACAGCTAACACTGAAGCTTTCTTT.

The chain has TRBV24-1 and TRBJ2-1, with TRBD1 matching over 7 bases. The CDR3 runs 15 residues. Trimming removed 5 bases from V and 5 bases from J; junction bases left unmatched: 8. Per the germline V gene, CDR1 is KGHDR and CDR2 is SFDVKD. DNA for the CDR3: TGTGCCACCAGTGGTTCCGGGACAGATCACAATGAGCAGTTCTTC. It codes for CATSGSGTDHNEQFF.

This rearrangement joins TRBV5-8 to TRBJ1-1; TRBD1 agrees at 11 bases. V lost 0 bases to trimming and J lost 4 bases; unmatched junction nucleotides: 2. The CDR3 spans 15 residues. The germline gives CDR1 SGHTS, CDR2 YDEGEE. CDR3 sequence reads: CASSLAGTGGTEAFF. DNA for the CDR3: TGTGCCAGCAGCTTGGCCGGGACAGGGGGCACTGAAGCTTTCTTT.

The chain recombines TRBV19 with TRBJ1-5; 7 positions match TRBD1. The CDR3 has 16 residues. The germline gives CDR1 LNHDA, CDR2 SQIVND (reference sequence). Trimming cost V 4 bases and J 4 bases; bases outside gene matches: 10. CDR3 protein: CASSTTWTGLNQPQHF. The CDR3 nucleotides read TGTGCCAGTAGTACGACCTGGACAGGTCTAAATCAGCCCCAGCATTTT.

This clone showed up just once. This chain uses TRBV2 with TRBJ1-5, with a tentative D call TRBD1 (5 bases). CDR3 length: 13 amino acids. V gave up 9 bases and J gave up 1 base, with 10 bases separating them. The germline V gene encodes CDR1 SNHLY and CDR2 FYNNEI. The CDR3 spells CASGAESNQPQHF. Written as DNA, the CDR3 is TGTGCCAGTGGGGCAGAGAGCAATCAGCCCCAGCATTTT.

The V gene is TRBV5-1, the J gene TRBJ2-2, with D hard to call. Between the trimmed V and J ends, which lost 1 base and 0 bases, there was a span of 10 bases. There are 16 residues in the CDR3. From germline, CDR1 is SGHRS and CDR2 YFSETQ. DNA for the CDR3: TGCGCCAGCAGCTTGTCCTCCACCTCGAACACCGGGGAGCTGTTTTTT. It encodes CASSLSSTSNTGELFF.

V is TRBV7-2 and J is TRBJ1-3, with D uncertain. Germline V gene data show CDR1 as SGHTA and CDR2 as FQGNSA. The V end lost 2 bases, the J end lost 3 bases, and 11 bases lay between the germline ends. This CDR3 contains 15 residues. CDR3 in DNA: TGTGCCAGCAGCTTATATCTGGGCCGTGGAAACACCATATATTTT. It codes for CASSLYLGRGNTIYF.

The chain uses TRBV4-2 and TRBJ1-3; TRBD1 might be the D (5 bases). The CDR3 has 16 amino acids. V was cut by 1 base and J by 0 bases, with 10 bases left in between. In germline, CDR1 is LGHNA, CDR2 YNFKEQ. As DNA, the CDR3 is TGTGCCAGCAGCCAAGTTTGGGGCAGCTCTGGAAACACCATATATTTT. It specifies CASSQVWGSSGNTIYF.